Reported below is one T cell receptor beta chain. J lost 7 bases, V lost 6 bases, and 12 bases had no gene match. The germline CDR1 and CDR2 sequences are LGHDT and YNNKEL (reference sequence). The CDR3 has 15 amino acids. Data came from immunoSEQ multiplex PCR; TCRdb stores just in-frame clones and leaves some out. Of approximately 150,000 clones in the sample, around 83% were seen once. This sample is drawn from a study of blood T cell repertoires in COVID-19. This chain connects TRBV3-1 (or the pseudogene TRBV3-2) to TRBJ1-2, with 9 bases aligning to TRBD1. Material for sequencing was peripheral blood. This clonotype originated in a woman aged 50 to 60 in a cohort sampled during active or convalescent COVID-19. The CDR3 DNA reads TGTGCCAGCAGTTCTACCGGGACAGGGAGCCCTGGCTACACCTTC. Protein sequence: CASSSTGTGSPGYTF.